Following are 29 T cell receptor beta chains from one sample sequenced in a study of blood T cell repertoires in COVID-19. Method: immunoSEQ multiplex PCR; TCRdb's copy keeps in-frame clones and lacks some. The sample yields 200,000 to 250,000 clones, roughly 83% seen once. The sample was peripheral blood. These receptors came from a man aged 80 or over with acute or convalescent COVID-19.

This clone has only a few counts. This chain uses TRBV9 with TRBJ1-3; D is unclear. V was cut by 1 base and J by 3 bases, with 8 bases left in between. Germline V gene lookup returns CDR1 SGDLS and CDR2 YYNGEE. The CDR3 sequence is 14 residues long. CDR3 DNA sequence: TGTGCCAGCAGCGTAAGAGGGAATGGAAACACCATATATTTT. Protein: CASSVRGNGNTIYF.

The CDR3 DNA sequence: TGTGCCAGCAGCTTGGAGGCGGGGGAGTCCTACGAGCAGTACTTC. Translation: CASSLEAGESYEQYF. V is TRBV5-8 and J is TRBJ2-7; 7 bases are shared with TRBD2. Germline loops: CDR1 SGHTS, CDR2 YDEGEE. The CDR3 is made up of 15 amino acids. J was trimmed by 1 base and V by 0 bases; bases with no gene match: 4.

This sequence joins TRBV18 and TRBJ1-1, with 7 nucleotides matching TRBD1. The CDR3 length is 15 residues. Losses at the gene ends were 2 bases for V and 5 bases for J; bases not matched to a gene: 8. From germline, CDR1 is KGHSH and CDR2 LQKENI. The CDR3 region has the DNA TGTGCCAGCTCACCATTAACAGGGGAAGGGACTGAAGCTTTCTTT. Its translation is CASSPLTGEGTEAFF.

This chain links TRBV6-5 with TRBJ2-1; D unresolved. Between the trimmed V and J ends, which lost 3 bases and 0 bases, there was a span of 12 bases. Germline assignment: CDR1 MNHEY and CDR2 SVGAGI. The CDR3 is 16 residues long. This chain's CDR3 is CASSYPAGLSYNEQFF. The CDR3, as DNA: TGTGCCAGCAGTTATCCGGCAGGCCTCTCCTACAATGAGCAGTTCTTC.

The chain is built from TRBV15 and TRBJ1-2, with TRBD1 as a possible D gene (6 bases). This CDR3 spans 12 amino acids. In germline, CDR1 is LNHNV, CDR2 YYDKDF (reference sequence). V was clipped by 3 bases and J by 13 bases, with 15 bases between them. The CDR3 loop reads CATSSDRSSITF. As DNA, the CDR3 is TGTGCCACCAGCAGCGACAGGAGTTCTATCACCTTC.

The rearrangement links TRBV5-8 to TRBJ2-1; 7 bases fit TRBD1. V was pared by 6 bases and J by 9 bases, with 12 bases of the junction left unmatched. Germline CDR1 and CDR2: SGHTS and YDEGEE. The CDR3 has 14 residues. CDR3 in DNA: TGTGCCAGCACCCTGGACAGGTCCTATGTTGAGCAGTTCTTC. Residues: CASTLDRSYVEQFF.

The chain carries TRBV15 and TRBJ1-2; 9 bases agree with TRBD1. The germline V gene has CDR1 LNHNV and CDR2 YYDKDF (reference sequence). V lost 4 bases and J lost 8; bases outside the gene matches: 14. CDR3 size: 16 residues. The CDR3 loop reads CATSTPGGQGPDGYTF. In nucleotides, the CDR3 is TGTGCCACCAGCACCCCTGGGGGACAGGGACCGGACGGCTACACCTTC. Full variable domain (outside the CDR3, taken from reference TRBV15 and TRBJ1-2): DAMVIQNPRYQVTQFGKPVTLSCSQTLNHNVMYWYQQKSSQAPKLLFHYYDKDFNNEADTPDNFQSRRPNTSFCFLDIRSPGLGDTAMYLCATSTPGGQGPDGYTFGSGTRLTVV.

The genes are TRBV7-9 and TRBJ1-6; 9 positions agree with TRBD1. Germline CDR1 SEHNR, CDR2 FQNEAQ (reference sequence). The junction had 5 bases not matched to a gene; V was cut back by 5 bases and J by 6 bases. This CDR3 spans 15 amino acids. This CDR3 reads CASSLPGQGNSPLHF. The CDR3 bases are TGTGCCAGCAGCCTCCCGGGACAGGGTAATTCACCCCTCCACTTT.

The chain has TRBV3-1 (or the pseudogene TRBV3-2) and TRBJ1-3, with D tentatively TRBD1 (6 bases). The CDR3 contains 16 residues. Trimming removed 3 bases at V and 1 base at J, with 13 bases between. Looked up from germline, CDR1 is LGHDT and CDR2 is YNNKEL (reference sequence). The CDR3 is CASSQVGHLSGNTIYF. CDR3 in DNA: TGTGCCAGCAGCCAGGTGGGACACCTGTCTGGAAACACCATATATTTT.

The chain is built from TRBV5-4 and TRBJ1-4; 7 bases match TRBD1. Looked up from germline, CDR1 is SGHNT and CDR2 is YYREEE (reference sequence). Trimming cost V 4 bases and J 4 bases; bases outside gene matches: 4. CDR3 length equals 14 residues. CDR3 region: CASSPGQFNEKLFF. The CDR3 DNA is TGTGCCAGCAGCCCGGGACAGTTTAATGAAAAACTGTTTTTT. The variable domain in full, with the rest retrieved from reference TRBV5-4 and TRBJ1-4, is ETGVTQSPTHLIKTRGQQVTLRCSSQSGHNTVSWYQQALGQGPQFIFQYYREEENGRGNFPPRFSGLQFPNYSSELNVNALELDDSALYLCASSPGQFNEKLFFGSGTQLSVL.

The chain combines TRBV18 with TRBJ1-4; a weak D match, TRBD1 (6 bases). Trimming stripped 4 bases from V and 4 bases from J, with 19 bases between. From germline, CDR1 is KGHSH and CDR2 LQKENI. The CDR3 contains 17 residues. The CDR3 sequence is CASSLRLRGSGNEKLFF. The CDR3 nucleotides read TGTGCCAGCTCACTACGCTTGAGGGGGTCCGGTAATGAAAAACTGTTTTTT. Using reference TRBV18 and TRBJ1-4 for the parts outside the CDR3, the full variable domain is NAGVMQNPRHLVRRRGQEARLRCSPMKGHSHVYWYRQLPEEGLKFMVYLQKENIIDESGMPKERFSAEFPKEGPSILRIQQVVRGDSAAYFCASSLRLRGSGNEKLFFGSGTQLSVL.

The chain uses TRBV3-1 (or the pseudogene TRBV3-2) and TRBJ2-1, with 10 bases matching TRBD2. V lost 1 base to trimming and J lost 8 bases; unmatched junction nucleotides: 5. CDR3 size: 15 residues. Germline V gene sequence: CDR1 LGHDT, CDR2 YNNKEL (reference sequence). The CDR3 nucleotides read TGTGCCAGCAGCCAAGGGCTAGCGGGAGTCCATGAGCAGTTCTTC. This encodes CASSQGLAGVHEQFF.

The chain recombines TRBV20-1 with TRBJ1-1, with a possible D match to TRBD1 (6 bases). Trimming shortened V by 4 bases and J by 8 bases, and 8 bases separated the two germline ends. The CDR3 length is 10 residues. Germline V CDR1 and CDR2: DFQATT, SNEGSKA (reference sequence). CDR3 residues: CSATDSEAFF. For the CDR3, the DNA is TGCAGTGCTACGGACAGCGAAGCTTTCTTT.

The gene calls are TRBV3-1 (or the pseudogene TRBV3-2) and TRBJ1-6, with 8 nucleotides matching TRBD1. The V and J ends lost 3 bases and 10 bases, in that order; junction bases with no gene match: 2. The germline CDR1 and CDR2 sequences are LGHDT and YNNKEL (reference sequence). The CDR3 is 13 residues long. CDR3 loop: CASSQNRGSPLHF. CDR3 nucleotide sequence: TGTGCCAGCAGCCAGAACAGGGGGTCACCCCTCCACTTT.

This chain uses TRBV5-1 with TRBJ1-4; TRBD1 might be the D (6 bases). This CDR3 has 16 residues. Trimming cost V 0 bases and J 8 bases, with 17 bases left between them. CDR1 and CDR2 from the germline V gene are SGHRS and YFSETQ. The CDR3 sequence is CASSLGGRQGQEKLFF. Here the CDR3 DNA reads TGCGCCAGCAGCTTGGGGGGGCGGCAGGGCCAAGAAAAACTGTTTTTT.

The V and J genes are TRBV10-3 and TRBJ2-6; a possible D gene is TRBD1 (6 bases). Germline loops: CDR1 ENHRY, CDR2 SYGVKD. Deletions cut 6 bases from V and 0 bases from J, with 9 bases between. The CDR3 loop spans 15 amino acids. The DNA for the CDR3 is TGTGCCATCAGCCAGGGGAGCTCTGGGGCCAACGTCCTGACTTTC. It codes for CAISQGSSGANVLTF.

This clone was detected once. V and J are TRBV3-1 (or the pseudogene TRBV3-2) and TRBJ1-5; TRBD1 is a possible D gene (6 bases). Germline V lookup: CDR1 LGHDT, CDR2 YNNKEL (reference sequence). The CDR3 has 15 residues. Trimming took 5 bases from V and 1 from J, leaving 12 bases between them. CDR3 sequence: CASSSGTLSNQPQHF. As DNA, the CDR3 is TGTGCCAGCAGCTCGGGGACACTAAGCAATCAGCCCCAGCATTTT.

The chain joins TRBV4-3 to TRBJ1-5; perhaps TRBD1 as D (5 bases). Germline V gene sequence: CDR1 LGHNA, CDR2 YSLEER. Trimming pared 1 base from V and 7 bases from J, leaving 8 bases between. This CDR3 has 13 amino acids. The CDR3: CASSQGGGQPQHF. CDR3 nucleotides: TGCGCCAGCAGCCAAGGGGGCGGACAGCCCCAGCATTTT.

The chain couples TRBV19 to TRBJ2-4; D is possibly TRBD1 (6 bases). Germline lookup yields CDR1 LNHDA and CDR2 SQIVND (reference sequence). The CDR3 extends over 17 amino acids. V was cut by 2 bases and J by 1 base, with 15 bases left in between. CDR3 DNA: TGTGCCAGTAGTATATCGACAGGAGATTTTGCCAAAAACATTCAGTACTTC. This codes for CASSISTGDFAKNIQYF.

The CDR3 loop reads CASSWGVGYGYTF. CDR3 coding DNA: TGTGCCAGTTCTTGGGGAGTGGGCTATGGCTACACCTTC. The gene calls are TRBV6-5 and TRBJ1-2; D is undetermined. V was trimmed by 9 bases and J by 4 bases, leaving 15 bases between them. Germline V CDR1 and CDR2: MNHEY, SVGAGI. This CDR3 contains 13 residues.

The chain uses TRBV11-1 and TRBJ1-1; weak D call: TRBD1 (5 bases). CDR1 and CDR2 (germline): SGHAT, FQDESV (reference sequence). This CDR3 has 15 amino acids. V was clipped by 5 bases and J by 3 bases, with 16 bases between them. CDR3 sequence reads: CASSPPPGLYTEAFF. The CDR3 DNA reads TGTGCCAGCAGCCCCCCGCCAGGGCTGTACACTGAAGCTTTCTTT.

This sequence joins TRBV29-1 and TRBJ1-1; unclear D gene. Looked up from germline, CDR1 is SQVTM and CDR2 is ANQGSEA. There are 15 residues in the CDR3. The V and J ends lost 2 bases and 1 base respectively, with 14 bases between them. The CDR3 DNA reads TGCAGCGTTGAATTAGGTGCGGAAAGGAACACTGAAGCTTTCTTT. Protein: CSVELGAERNTEAFF.

This clone appeared once. The chain is built from TRBV28 and TRBJ1-6; TRBD1 aligns across 10 bases. The CDR3 extends over 13 amino acids. The V gene's germline CDR1 is MDHEN and CDR2 SYDVKM. V trimming: 10 bases; J trimming: 7 bases; junction bases outside the gene matches: 4. Here the CDR3 DNA reads TGTGCCACCCCGGGACAGGGGAATTCACCCCTCCACTTT. Protein sequence: CATPGQGNSPLHF.

The J gene is TRBJ2-1, the V gene TRBV11-2, with D unresolved. This CDR3 is built from 11 residues. The germline V gene encodes CDR1 SGHAT and CDR2 FQNNGV. The V end was cut by 1 base, the J end by 8 bases, with 3 bases between. The CDR3 sequence is CASSLADEQFF. In DNA form, the CDR3 reads TGTGCCAGCAGCTTAGCTGATGAGCAGTTCTTC. The entire variable domain, with the rest obtained from reference TRBV11-2 and TRBJ2-1, is as follows: EAGVAQSPRYKIIEKRQSVAFWCNPISGHATLYWYQQILGQGPKLLIQFQNNGVVDDSQLPKDRFSAERLKGVDSTLKIQPAKLEDSAVYLCASSLADEQFFGPGTRLTVL.

CDR3 sequence reads: CATSEWDRAGYTF. In DNA form, the CDR3 reads TGTGCCACCAGTGAATGGGACAGAGCTGGCTACACCTTC. V and J are TRBV24-1 and TRBJ1-2, with 7 bases fitting TRBD1. Looked up from germline, CDR1 is KGHDR and CDR2 is SFDVKD. V gave up 4 bases and J gave up 7 bases; unmatched junction bases: 5. There are 13 residues in the CDR3.

This clone was picked up one time. V gene TRBV12-3 or TRBV12-4 combines with J gene TRBJ1-1; D unclear. The CDR3 sequence is 13 residues long. V lost 5 bases to trimming and J lost 0 bases, with 7 bases between them. The CDR3 reads CASSTKMNTEAFF. The CDR3, as DNA: TGTGCCAGCAGTACTAAGATGAACACTGAAGCTTTCTTT.

The CDR3 DNA follows: TGTGCCAGCAGTGAGATACAGGGAAATCAGCCCCAGCATTTT. Translated, it gives CASSEIQGNQPQHF. The chain employs TRBV6-1 and TRBJ1-5; D may be TRBD1 (6 bases). The CDR3 is made up of 14 amino acids. The V end lost 3 bases, the J end lost 4 bases, and 10 bases lay between the germline ends. Germline assignment: CDR1 MNHNS and CDR2 SASEGT.

This chain uses TRBV7-2 with TRBJ1-1; D may be TRBD1 (6 bases). The CDR3 has 14 residues. Trimming removed 5 bases at V and 4 bases at J, with 14 bases between. The germline CDR1 and CDR2 sequences are SGHTA and FQGNSA. The CDR3 is CASSLHGGATEAFF. The CDR3 DNA is TGTGCCAGCAGCCTACACGGGGGGGCCACTGAAGCTTTCTTT.

This chain connects TRBV21-1 to TRBJ1-6; whether TRBD1, the table's D call, matches the DNA was not checked. TRBV21-1 counts as a pseudogene. CDR3 length equals 16 residues. The CDR3 nucleotides are TGTGCCAGCAGCAAAAGTCTCCAGGGTAATAATTCACCCCTCCACTTT. Translation: CASSKSLQGNNSPLHF.